This T cell receptor beta chain was sequenced in a study of patients and donors after allogeneic stem cell transplantation. One entry per CDR3 protein results from TCRdb running MiXCR on the RT-PCR reads. The sample holds roughly 190,000 distinct CDR3 sequences, less than 45% seen once. Per the germline V gene, CDR1 is GTSNPN and CDR2 is SVGIG (reference sequence). CDR3 length: 12 amino acids. Germline trimming cut 4 bases from V and 9 bases from J; bases unmatched to any gene: 6. The rearrangement links TRBV30 to TRBJ1-5, with 7 positions matching TRBD1. The specimen sequenced was blood, either unsorted or a sorted T cell fraction (not recorded which). This clonotype originated in a human donor who was either an allogeneic HSCT recipient or a stem cell or donor lymphocyte infusion donor (not recorded which). It is not recorded whose cells these are; they may come from a transplant donor. CDR3 coding DNA: TGTGCCTGGACTGACAGGGAAGGGCCCCAGCATTTT. This sequence encodes CAWTDREGPQHF.